A single sample gave rise to the 27 T cell receptor beta chains below, sequenced in a study of blood T cell repertoires in COVID-19. Sequencing used immunoSEQ multiplex PCR; TCRdb keeps in-frame clones, though not all of them. This table holds over 150,000 clones, approximately 88% found once. Material: peripheral blood. Receptor source: an elderly woman with active or convalescent COVID-19.

This clone occurred once. The chain carries TRBV6-1 and TRBJ2-1, with TRBD1 matching over 9 bases. The CDR3 contains 15 residues. Per the germline V gene, CDR1 is MNHNS and CDR2 is SASEGT. The trim removed 2 bases at V and 8 bases at J, leaving 7 bases unmatched. The CDR3 bases are TGTGCCAGCAGTGAATTCTGGGACAGGGCGGATGAGCAGTTCTTC. Translating gives CASSEFWDRADEQFF.

The chain is built from TRBV9 and TRBJ2-3; possibly TRBD1 for D (5 bases). This CDR3 spans 16 amino acids. Germline lookup yields CDR1 SGDLS and CDR2 YYNGEE. V was cut by 0 bases and J by 3 bases, with 14 bases left in between. CDR3 amino acids: CASSVAAGLRTDTQYF. The CDR3, as DNA: TGTGCCAGCAGCGTAGCAGCAGGGCTTAGGACAGATACGCAGTATTTT.

The genes are TRBV7-2 and TRBJ2-3; 9 bases line up with TRBD2. The J segment lost 4 bases and the V segment lost 10 bases, leaving 9 bases of the junction unmatched. Per germline, CDR1 SGHTA and CDR2 FQGNSA. The CDR3 covers 14 residues. CDR3 sequence reads: CATSRIAGADTQYF. The CDR3, as DNA: TGTGCCACCTCCCGGATAGCGGGGGCAGATACGCAGTATTTT.

The chain uses TRBV5-1 and TRBJ1-2; 8 bases align to TRBD1. This CDR3 is 16 amino acids long. J gave up 6 bases and V 0 bases, and 10 bases lay outside the gene matches. Germline loops: CDR1 SGHRS, CDR2 YFSETQ. In DNA form, the CDR3 reads TGCGCCAGCAGCTTGGGAAGAGCAGGGGGCGCCGATGGCTACACCTTC. It specifies CASSLGRAGGADGYTF. The variable domain in full, completed from reference TRBV5-1 and TRBJ1-2, reads KAGVTQTPRYLIKTRGQQVTLSCSPISGHRSVSWYQQTPGQGLQFLFEYFSETQRNKGNFPGRFSGRQFSNSRSEMNVSTLELGDSALYLCASSLGRAGGADGYTFGSGTRLTVV.

V is TRBV4-3 and J is TRBJ1-3; 7 positions match TRBD1. Germline CDR1 reads LGHNA; CDR2 reads YSLEER. Losses at the gene ends were 1 base for V and 1 base for J; bases not matched to a gene: 1. CDR3 length: 15 residues. The CDR3 nucleotides read TGCGCCAGCAGCCAAGGACAGGGATCTGGAAACACCATATATTTT. This translates into CASSQGQGSGNTIYF.

This chain connects TRBV7-2 to TRBJ1-1, with TRBD1 identical over 8 bases. The J segment lost 4 bases and the V segment lost 4 bases, leaving 8 bases of the junction unmatched. This CDR3 comprises 15 residues. Germline V gives CDR1 SGHTA, CDR2 FQGNSA. CDR3 sequence (DNA): TGTGCCAGCAGCTGGGAGGGACAGGCAAGCACTGAAGCTTTCTTT. This sequence encodes CASSWEGQASTEAFF.

The chain combines TRBV18 with TRBJ1-1; weak D call: TRBD1 (5 bases). This CDR3 is built from 13 residues. The germline V gene has CDR1 KGHSH and CDR2 LQKENI. V lost 4 bases and J 1 base, leaving 7 bases between the germline ends. CDR3 coding DNA: TGTGCCAGCTCACAGGGGCCGAACACTGAAGCTTTCTTT. Translation gives CASSQGPNTEAFF. The whole variable domain, remainder taken from reference TRBV18 and TRBJ1-1, is NAGVMQNPRHLVRRRGQEARLRCSPMKGHSHVYWYRQLPEEGLKFMVYLQKENIIDESGMPKERFSAEFPKEGPSILRIQQVVRGDSAAYFCASSQGPNTEAFFGQGTRLTVV.

The chain employs TRBV10-2 and TRBJ1-1; 8 nucleotides align to TRBD1. The V and J ends lost 5 bases and 1 base, in that order; junction bases with no gene match: 3. CDR1 and CDR2 from the germline V gene are WSHSY and SAAADI. The CDR3 has 14 residues. CDR3 residues: CASSLDRGNTEAFF. As DNA, the CDR3 is TGCGCCAGCAGTTTAGACAGGGGGAACACTGAAGCTTTCTTT.

The J gene is TRBJ1-2, the V gene TRBV28; 7 bases line up with TRBD1. With 2 bases clipped from V and 3 bases from J, the junction kept 9 bases outside the gene matches. This CDR3 is built from 16 residues. Germline values: CDR1 MDHEN, CDR2 SYDVKM. This CDR3 reads CASSLPWAGGDYGYTF. The CDR3 DNA reads as TGTGCCAGCAGTTTACCCTGGGCAGGGGGAGACTATGGCTACACCTTC.

This chain connects TRBV21-1 to TRBJ1-2; TRBD1, the D gene given by the table, was not confirmed from the DNA. TRBV21-1 is reported as a pseudogene. This CDR3 has 15 amino acids. CDR3 in amino acids: CASSPRDRGNYGYTF. Written as DNA, the CDR3 is TGTGCCAGCAGCCCCCGGGACAGGGGGAACTATGGCTACACCTTC.

V gene TRBV7-8 combines with J gene TRBJ2-7; 10 bases align to TRBD2. CDR1 SGHVS and CDR2 FQNEAQ come from the germline V gene. The CDR3 contains 15 residues. The J segment lost 3 bases and the V segment lost 1 base, leaving 3 bases of the junction unmatched. CDR3 in amino acids: CASSLELAGIYEQYF. CDR3 nucleotides: TGTGCCAGCAGCTTAGAACTAGCGGGGATCTACGAGCAGTACTTC.

This chain links TRBV11-2 with TRBJ2-3; 8 bases are a match to TRBD1. The germline gives CDR1 SGHAT, CDR2 FQNNGV. There are 14 residues in the CDR3. V was clipped by 2 bases and J by 6 bases; unmatched bases: 4. Here the CDR3 reads CASSLPQGVDTQYF. DNA of the CDR3: TGTGCCAGCAGCTTACCACAGGGGGTTGATACGCAGTATTTT.

The chain links TRBV5-1 to TRBJ1-4; 11 positions match TRBD1. The ends lost 3 bases at V and 6 bases at J; junction bases unmatched: 1. The CDR3 is 14 amino acids. Germline V gives CDR1 SGHRS, CDR2 YFSETQ. The CDR3 sequence: CASSWDRGDEKLFF. CDR3 DNA sequence: TGCGCCAGCAGCTGGGACAGGGGGGATGAAAAACTGTTTTTT.

The CDR3 region is CASSAGTGKGYGYTF. The CDR3 DNA reads TGTGCCAGCAGCGCCGGGACAGGGAAGGGATATGGCTACACCTTC. The genes are TRBV9 and TRBJ1-2; 9 nucleotides match TRBD1. CDR3 length equals 15 residues. Germline values: CDR1 SGDLS, CDR2 YYNGEE. V dropped 3 bases and J dropped 5; count of bases not matched to a gene: 8.

The chain links TRBV4-2 to TRBJ1-5; TRBD1 agrees at 7 bases. The trim removed 4 bases at V and 4 bases at J, leaving 7 bases unmatched. CDR1 and CDR2 (germline): LGHNA, YNFKEQ. This CDR3 is 15 amino acids long. The CDR3 DNA reads TGTGCCAGCAGCCTCCTCGACAGGGAAAATCAGCCCCAGCATTTT. Amino acid sequence: CASSLLDRENQPQHF.

This chain links TRBV28 with TRBJ1-5, with 9 bases matching TRBD1. Trimming at V came to 3 bases and at J to 4 bases, leaving 4 bases not matched to a gene. CDR1 is MDHEN, CDR2 SYDVKM, per germline. The CDR3 runs 15 residues. Here the CDR3 DNA reads TGTGCCAGCAGTTTCGGACAGGGGATTAATCAGCCCCAGCATTTT. Translating it yields CASSFGQGINQPQHF.

The chain is built from TRBV7-2 and TRBJ2-2, with 9 bases lining up with TRBD1. The CDR3 sequence is 16 residues long. J gave up 1 base and V 8 bases, and 8 bases lay outside the gene matches. Germline loops: CDR1 SGHTA, CDR2 FQGNSA. Written as DNA, the CDR3 is TGTGCCAGCCGCCCGGGACAGGGAATGAACACCGGGGAGCTGTTTTTT. This sequence encodes CASRPGQGMNTGELFF. The full variable domain, completed using reference TRBV7-2 and TRBJ2-2, is GAGVSQSPSNKVTEKGKDVELRCDPISGHTALYWYRQSLGQGLEFLIYFQGNSAPDKSGLPSDRFSAERTGGSVSTLTIQRTQQEDSAVYLCASRPGQGMNTGELFFGEGSRLTVL.

This clone has only a few counts. V usage is TRBV7-2 and J usage is TRBJ1-6; 7 nucleotides agree with TRBD1. With 7 bases clipped from V and 9 bases from J, the junction kept 12 bases outside the gene matches. This CDR3 has 15 amino acids. CDR1 and CDR2 from the germline V gene are SGHTA and FQGNSA. The CDR3 DNA reads TGTGCCAGCACCCCCAAGAGACAGGGAAGTTCACCCCTCCACTTT. It encodes CASTPKRQGSSPLHF.

The chain links TRBV19 to TRBJ1-1, with 9 bases matching TRBD1. This CDR3 has 14 amino acids. CDR1 is LNHDA, CDR2 SQIVND, per germline (reference sequence). J lost 5 bases, V lost 4 bases, and 5 bases had no gene match. Written as DNA, the CDR3 is TGTGCCAGTAGTACGATAGACAGGGGGACTGAAGCTTTCTTT. Its protein product is CASSTIDRGTEAFF.

This rearrangement joins TRBV4-3 to TRBJ1-2; a weak D match, TRBD1 (5 bases). Germline values: CDR1 LGHNA, CDR2 YSLEER. V gave up 1 base and J gave up 7 bases, with 16 bases separating them. This CDR3 is 15 amino acids long. CDR3 region: CASSQVKAQGAGYTF. CDR3 DNA sequence: TGCGCCAGCAGCCAAGTAAAGGCCCAAGGGGCTGGCTACACCTTC.

V gene TRBV27 combines with J gene TRBJ1-4; 7 positions match TRBD1. CDR3 size: 16 residues. V dropped 5 bases and J dropped 8; count of bases not matched to a gene: 14. Germline V CDR1 and CDR2: MNHEY, SMNVEV (reference sequence). CDR3: CASSVNTGVKGEKLFF. The CDR3 DNA follows: TGTGCCAGCAGTGTCAATACAGGGGTAAAAGGGGAAAAACTGTTTTTT.

The chain joins TRBV3-1 (or the pseudogene TRBV3-2) to TRBJ1-2, with D uncertain. V shed 1 base and J shed 2 bases, with 8 bases lying between them. The CDR3 is made up of 14 amino acids. The germline CDR1 and CDR2 sequences are LGHDT and YNNKEL (reference sequence). The CDR3 DNA is TGTGCCAGCAGCCAAGTCAGCGCAAACTATGGCTACACCTTC. It is translated as CASSQVSANYGYTF.

V gene TRBV3-1 (or the pseudogene TRBV3-2) combines with J gene TRBJ2-2, with D possibly matching TRBD2 (5 bases). This CDR3 region has 14 residues. Germline-derived CDR1 and CDR2 are LGHDT and YNNKEL (reference sequence). V was pared by 0 bases and J by 3 bases, with 5 bases between. CDR3 residues: CASSQEEDTGELFF. In nucleotides, the CDR3 is TGTGCCAGCAGCCAAGAGGAGGACACCGGGGAGCTGTTTTTT.

The chain links TRBV6-2 or TRBV6-3 to TRBJ2-1, with TRBD1 as a possible D gene (6 bases). V dropped 2 bases and J dropped 8 bases, with 7 bases sitting between them. This CDR3 comprises 12 residues. CDR1 and CDR2 (germline): MNHEY, SVGEGT. CDR3 nucleotides: TGTGCCAGCAGTTACAAGGGGGATGAGCAGTTCTTC. This translates into CASSYKGDEQFF.

CDR3 DNA: TGTGCCAGCAGTTCCAGCACTGAAGCTTTCTTT. Encoded protein: CASSSSTEAFF. The rearrangement links TRBV6-6 to TRBJ1-1; D is ambiguous. Trimming took off 4 bases at V and 4 bases at J, with 4 bases between the two ends. CDR1 is MNHNY and CDR2 is SVGAGI in the germline V gene (reference sequence). The CDR3 sequence is 11 residues long.

The chain links TRBV7-9 to TRBJ2-1; TRBD2 might be the D (6 bases). Germline CDR1 reads SEHNR; CDR2 reads FQNEAQ (reference sequence). The CDR3 has 15 residues. Trimming left V 3 bases short and J 0 bases short, with 9 bases between. The CDR3 loop is CASSFGGSSYNEQFF. The CDR3 DNA sequence: TGTGCCAGCAGCTTTGGAGGGAGCTCCTACAATGAGCAGTTCTTC.

This clone appeared a few times. The J gene is TRBJ2-2, the V gene TRBV5-4, with TRBD1 matching over 9 bases. J was trimmed by 7 bases and V by 5 bases; bases with no gene match: 12. The CDR3 length is 16 residues. Germline loops: CDR1 SGHNT, CDR2 YYREEE (reference sequence). CDR3 protein: CASSPPGQGKSGELFF. DNA for the CDR3: TGTGCCAGCAGTCCTCCGGGACAGGGTAAAAGCGGGGAGCTGTTTTTT.